Listed below are T cell receptor beta chains from one sample, sequenced in a study of blood T cell repertoires in COVID-19. Assay used: immunoSEQ multiplex PCR; TCRdb lists only in-frame clones, some missing. The sample yields approximately 170,000 clones, approximately 80% seen once. Material for sequencing was PBMCs or T cells enriched from blood (not recorded which). These receptors were obtained from a woman aged 50 to 60 who had recovered from COVID-19. Both conserved end residues are part of each CDR3. The D gene is left open where the match is weak. Some rows mark clone size as missing; the rest say once, few, many or name a class of expanded clone.

abundance | j_gene | d_gene | v_gene | CDR3aa | CDR3nt
. | TRBJ2-1 | . | TRBV3-1/TRBV3-2 | CASSQAGRSREQFF | TGTGCCAGCAGCCAAGCAGGGCGTTCGCGTGAGCAGTTCTTC
. | TRBJ2-7 | . | TRBV29-1 | CSGGQGRAEQYF | TGCAGCGGGGGGCAGGGGAGGGCCGAGCAGTACTTC
. | TRBJ2-7 | TRBD2 | TRBV20-1 | CSASSLAGIEQYF | TGCAGTGCTAGTAGTCTAGCGGGAATTGAGCAGTACTTC
. | TRBJ2-7 | TRBD2 | TRBV11-2 | CASSLGGNEQYF | TGTGCCAGCAGCTTGGGAGGGAACGAGCAGTACTTC
. | TRBJ1-4 | . | TRBV5-1 | CASSRTVRRGAGEKLFF | TGCGCCAGCAGCCGGACCGTGCGCCGGGGGGCTGGGGAAAAACTGTTTTTT
once | TRBJ2-1 | TRBD2 | TRBV7-2 | CASSSQAGGPNEQFF | TGTGCCAGCAGCTCCCAAGCGGGAGGGCCGAATGAGCAGTTCTTC
. | TRBJ2-2 | TRBD1 | TRBV24-1 | CATSDRGLDTGELFF | TGTGCCACTTCGGACAGGGGGCTCGACACCGGGGAGCTGTTTTTT
. | TRBJ2-3 | . | TRBV10-3 | CAIRLSSTDTQYF | TGTGCCATCAGACTCTCTAGCACAGATACGCAGTATTTT
. | TRBJ2-1 | . | TRBV5-1 | CASSTGQSSYNEQFF | TGCGCCAGCAGCACCGGACAGAGCTCCTACAATGAGCAGTTCTTC
many | TRBJ1-2 | TRBD1 | TRBV28 | CASSLSTPWQGDAGYTF | TGTGCCAGCAGTTTATCGACTCCCTGGCAGGGGGACGCTGGCTACACCTTC
. | TRBJ2-1 | TRBD1 | TRBV2 | CASSYGTGKDEQFF | TGTGCCAGCAGTTATGGGACAGGGAAAGATGAGCAGTTCTTC
. | TRBJ1-1 | TRBD1 | TRBV24-1 | CATSDPGQREAFF | TGTGCCACCAGTGATCCGGGACAGCGCGAAGCTTTCTTT
. | TRBJ2-2 | TRBD1 | TRBV7-8 | CASSPRDRGSTGELFF | TGTGCCAGCAGCCCCCGGGACAGGGGTTCTACCGGGGAGCTGTTTTTT
. | TRBJ1-2 | . | TRBV3-1/TRBV3-2 | CAISTGYGYTF | TGTGCCATCTCAACAGGCTATGGCTACACCTTC
. | TRBJ2-1 | . | TRBV28 | CASRGSRAYNEQFF | TGTGCCAGCAGAGGATCCAGGGCCTACAATGAGCAGTTCTTC
. | TRBJ2-7 | TRBD1 | TRBV27 | CASSTRTGGYEQYF | TGTGCCAGCAGTACACGGACAGGGGGCTACGAGCAGTACTTC
. | TRBJ2-5 | TRBD1 | TRBV7-3 | CASSFGQGETQYF | TGTGCCAGCAGCTTCGGACAGGGAGAGACCCAGTACTTC
. | TRBJ1-4 | TRBD1 | TRBV19 | CASIDRATSTNEKLFF | TGTGCCAGTATTGACAGGGCCACATCAACTAATGAAAAACTGTTTTTT
few | TRBJ2-1 | TRBD2 | TRBV24-1 | CATSALAGGNEQFF | TGTGCCACCAGTGCGCTAGCGGGAGGTAATGAGCAGTTCTTC
few | TRBJ1-6 | . | TRBV27 | CASTPGDGGLSPLHF | TGTGCCAGCACCCCCGGGGACGGGGGTCTTTCACCCCTCCACTTT
. | TRBJ2-7 | . | TRBV7-9 | CASSLQGGAYEQYF | TGTGCCAGCAGTCTACAAGGGGGGGCCTACGAGCAGTACTTC
. | TRBJ1-1 | . | TRBV2 | CASSDREVTEAFF | TGTGCCAGCAGTGACAGGGAGGTCACTGAAGCTTTCTTT
. | TRBJ1-1 | . | TRBV11-3 | CASSLDGYRVRTEAFF | TGTGCCAGCAGCTTAGACGGGTACAGGGTGAGGACTGAAGCTTTCTTT
. | TRBJ2-7 | . | TRBV18 | CASSPGTPYEQYF | TGTGCCAGCTCACCAGGCACCCCCTACGAGCAGTACTTC
. | TRBJ1-6 | . | TRBV7-6 | CASSPLLSGGSPLHF | TGTGCCAGCAGCCCCTTACTGTCCGGGGGGTCACCCCTCCACTTT
once | TRBJ1-1 | TRBD1 | TRBV7-9 | CASSLEGAGEAFF | TGTGCCAGCAGCTTAGAGGGGGCTGGTGAAGCTTTCTTT
. | TRBJ1-2 | . | TRBV28 | CASSLPTVIPDYGYTF | TGTGCCAGCAGTTTACCGACAGTGATACCCGACTATGGCTACACCTTC
. | TRBJ2-7 | TRBD1 | TRBV5-1 | CASSLGDRGHEQYF | TGCGCCAGCAGCTTGGGGGACAGGGGCCACGAGCAGTACTTC
. | TRBJ1-2 | . | TRBV5-6 | CASSHSSWTPYGYTF | TGTGCCAGCAGCCACTCCTCTTGGACTCCCTATGGCTACACCTTC
once | TRBJ1-2 | TRBD1 | TRBV19 | CASSRTGGLHYGYTF | TGTGCCAGTAGTAGGACAGGGGGCCTGCACTATGGCTACACCTTC